This passage covers 15 T cell receptor beta chains from one sample sequenced in a study of blood T cell repertoires in COVID-19. Profiled with immunoSEQ multiplex PCR; TCRdb holds only in-frame clones, not every one. The sample has 130,000 to 150,000 clones; 70% to 85% are singletons. Material for sequencing was peripheral blood. Source of these receptors: a woman older than 75 in a cohort sampled during active or convalescent COVID-19.

V is TRBV7-9 and J is TRBJ2-5; D perhaps matches TRBD2 (5 bases). Trimming shortened V by 5 bases and J by 4 bases, and 14 bases separated the two germline ends. Germline V gene lookup returns CDR1 SEHNR and CDR2 FQNEAQ (reference sequence). The CDR3 loop spans 14 amino acids. The CDR3 DNA is TGTGCCAGCAGCGTGGGTCGGGGTCCAGAGACCCAGTACTTC. Protein product: CASSVGRGPETQYF.

The gene calls are TRBV18 and TRBJ1-2; D unresolved. Germline V CDR1 and CDR2: KGHSH, LQKENI. V lost 4 bases to trimming and J lost 6 bases, with 18 bases between them. The CDR3 is 15 amino acids. In nucleotides, the CDR3 is TGTGCCAGCTCACGCGTACAACTAGCGGAGAATGGCTACACCTTC. Translation gives CASSRVQLAENGYTF.

The chain uses TRBV9 and TRBJ1-2; TRBD1 matches at 7 bases. Per germline, CDR1 SGDLS and CDR2 YYNGEE. The CDR3 is 13 amino acids. V trimming: 0 bases; J trimming: 7 bases; junction bases outside the gene matches: 3. The CDR3 DNA reads TGTGCCAGCAGCGTAGAGGGGGCAGGTGGCTACACCTTC. This sequence encodes CASSVEGAGGYTF.

As concerns this clone: Relative to the germline gene, one junction end is altered; a read error may explain this. The V and J genes are TRBV6-6 and TRBJ2-1, with a possible D match to TRBD1 (6 bases). Germline values: CDR1 MNHNY, CDR2 SVGAGI (reference sequence). The CDR3 runs 13 residues. The CDR3 nucleotides are TGTGCCAGCAGTCTCCCTCGGGACAAAGAGCAGTTCTTC. This translates into CASSLPRDKEQFF.

This chain links TRBV6-2 or TRBV6-3 with TRBJ1-1; D is unclear. Germline V gives CDR1 MNHEY, CDR2 SVGEGT. V dropped 0 bases and J dropped 5 bases, with 13 bases sitting between them. The CDR3 is made up of 15 amino acids. CDR3 sequence: CASSYSRNRGTEAFF. CDR3 nucleotides: TGTGCCAGCAGTTACTCTAGGAATCGCGGGACTGAAGCTTTCTTT.

With regard to this clone: The identical CDR3 is also encoded by other nucleotide sequences in the sample. J is TRBJ1-1 and V is TRBV18; a possible D gene is TRBD1 (6 bases). Germline V gene data show CDR1 as KGHSH and CDR2 as LQKENI. The CDR3 runs to 15 residues. Trimming shortened V by 6 bases and J by 0 bases, and 14 bases separated the two germline ends. This chain's CDR3 is CASSLDREMNTEAFF. The CDR3 DNA is TGTGCCAGCTCCCTGGACAGAGAGATGAACACTGAAGCTTTCTTT.

This clone has a single count. The chain links TRBV4-3 to TRBJ1-1; 8 nucleotides align to TRBD1. The junction had 14 bases not matched to a gene; V was cut back by 1 base and J by 1 base. Germline V gene lookup returns CDR1 LGHNA and CDR2 YSLEER. The CDR3 consists of 19 residues. The CDR3 loop reads CASSQVSPRTGGRNTEAFF. CDR3 sequence (DNA): TGCGCCAGCAGCCAAGTCTCCCCCCGCACAGGGGGAAGGAACACTGAAGCTTTCTTT.

This chain uses TRBV3-1 (or the pseudogene TRBV3-2) with TRBJ2-3; 12 nucleotides match TRBD2. This CDR3 comprises 18 residues. Germline CDR1 and CDR2: LGHDT and YNNKEL (reference sequence). V was clipped by 1 base and J by 4 bases; unmatched bases: 9. DNA of the CDR3: TGTGCCAGCAGCCAAGGTCCTAGCGGGGGGGAACGTTCAGATACGCAGTATTTT. Translating it yields CASSQGPSGGERSDTQYF.

This clone was picked up a small number of times. V usage is TRBV15 and J usage is TRBJ1-2; TRBD1 might be the D (5 bases). CDR1 is LNHNV and CDR2 is YYDKDF in the germline V gene (reference sequence). The V gene lost 4 bases and the J gene lost 5 bases, with 14 bases spanning the gap. The CDR3 is made up of 14 amino acids. CDR3 sequence (DNA): TGTGCCACCAGCAAGACAGACGGGTATTATGGCTACACCTTC. This codes for CATSKTDGYYGYTF.

This clone appeared a single time. The CDR3 DNA follows: TGTGCCAGCAGTGAATTGGCAGGGGGCTTGAACTATGGCTACACCTTC. It translates to CASSELAGGLNYGYTF. The J gene is TRBJ1-2, the V gene TRBV6-1; 8 bases match TRBD1. The V and J ends lost 2 bases and 2 bases, in that order; junction bases with no gene match: 7. CDR3 length: 16 residues. Germline CDR1 MNHNS, CDR2 SASEGT.

V is TRBV5-1 and J is TRBJ2-1, with D possibly TRBD2 on 5 matching bases. The CDR3 covers 17 residues. The V and J ends lost 0 bases and 4 bases respectively, with 17 bases between them. Germline V gene sequence: CDR1 SGHRS, CDR2 YFSETQ. CDR3 in amino acids: CASSLATGSGSYNEQFF. The CDR3 DNA sequence: TGCGCCAGCAGCTTGGCCACGGGGTCCGGGTCGTACAATGAGCAGTTCTTC.

CDR3 nucleotides: TGTGCCAGCAGCTCAACTAGGAAGAACACCGGGGAGCTGTTTTTT. This codes for CASSSTRKNTGELFF. The V and J genes are TRBV11-2 and TRBJ2-2; tentative D call: TRBD2 (5 bases). Germline CDR1 is SGHAT and CDR2 is FQNNGV. V was pared by 4 bases and J by 1 base, with 10 bases between. The CDR3 loop spans 15 amino acids.

The chain employs TRBV7-4 and TRBJ1-5; D perhaps matches TRBD1 (5 bases). V gave up 5 bases and J gave up 7 bases, with 18 bases separating them. The CDR3 extends over 15 amino acids. Germline loops: CDR1 SGHVT, CDR2 SQSDAQ. CDR3 bases: TGTGCCAGCAGCCCTCAGGGCCGGGCGATCCAGCCCCAGCATTTT. Protein product: CASSPQGRAIQPQHF.

The chain is built from TRBV6-5 and TRBJ1-2; D might be TRBD1 (6 bases). V was trimmed by 7 bases and J by 4 bases, leaving 10 bases between them. Germline V gene lookup returns CDR1 MNHEY and CDR2 SVGAGI. This CDR3 region has 12 residues. Here the CDR3 reads CASTKQGYGYTF. The CDR3 DNA follows: TGTGCCAGCACCAAACAGGGCTATGGCTACACCTTC.

The chain is built from TRBV7-8 and TRBJ2-3, with 13 bases aligning to TRBD2. This CDR3 comprises 16 residues. Looked up from germline, CDR1 is SGHVS and CDR2 is FQNEAQ. Trimming at V came to 5 bases and at J to 4 bases, leaving 6 bases not matched to a gene. In nucleotides, the CDR3 is TGTGCCAGCAGCAGAAGGACTAGCGGGGGCTCAGATACGCAGTATTTT. Residues: CASSRRTSGGSDTQYF.